The rows below give T cell receptor beta chains drawn from one sample of a study of Ad26.COV2.S vaccination and SARS-CoV-2 variants. Assay: immunoSEQ multiplex PCR; the TCRdb copy retains only in-frame clones and omits some. The data contain around 450,000 clones, roughly 90% of them singletons. This specimen was peripheral blood, taken in a trial of Ad26.COV2.S vaccine versus placebo. The receptors were gathered from a person between 18 and 60 years old who received the Ad26.COV2.S COVID-19 vaccine or a placebo. CDR3s include the opening cysteine and the closing phenylalanine or tryptophan. A D gene is named only where the DNA matches it firmly. The size field is filled for only some rows; it gives once, few, many or a size class.

clone_size: NA; v_call: TRBV24-1; d_call: NA; j_call: TRBJ1-5; cdr3_aa: CATSDRGNQHF; cdr3_nt: TGTGCCACCAGTGATCGGGGAAACCAGCATTTT
clone_size: NA; v_call: TRBV28; d_call: NA; j_call: TRBJ2-1; cdr3_aa: CASSPLGGSYNEQFF; cdr3_nt: TGTGCCAGCAGTCCGCTCGGCGGGTCCTACAATGAGCAGTTCTTC
clone_size: NA; v_call: TRBV5-4; d_call: NA; j_call: TRBJ1-1; cdr3_aa: CAAQGENTEAFF; cdr3_nt: TGTGCCGCCCAGGGAGAGAACACTGAAGCTTTCTTT
clone_size: NA; v_call: TRBV3-1/TRBV3-2; d_call: TRBD2; j_call: TRBJ2-3; cdr3_aa: CASSQAGLAGGQDTQYF; cdr3_nt: TGTGCCAGCAGCCAGGCGGGACTAGCGGGGGGGCAAGATACGCAGTATTTT
clone_size: NA; v_call: TRBV5-1; d_call: NA; j_call: TRBJ2-1; cdr3_aa: CASSLTQLSYNEQFF; cdr3_nt: TGCGCCAGCAGCTTAACACAGCTCTCCTACAATGAGCAGTTCTTC
clone_size: NA; v_call: TRBV7-6; d_call: TRBD2; j_call: TRBJ2-5; cdr3_aa: CASSLVFELAVQETQYF; cdr3_nt: TGTGCCAGCAGCTTAGTATTCGAACTAGCGGTACAAGAGACCCAGTACTTC
clone_size: NA; v_call: TRBV5-1; d_call: NA; j_call: TRBJ1-1; cdr3_aa: CASSLGGEAFF; cdr3_nt: TGCGCCAGCAGCTTGGGGGGTGAAGCTTTCTTT
clone_size: NA; v_call: TRBV19; d_call: TRBD1; j_call: TRBJ1-5; cdr3_aa: CASSPGGEVQPQHF; cdr3_nt: TGTGCCAGTAGCCCAGGGGGCGAGGTTCAGCCCCAGCATTTT
clone_size: NA; v_call: TRBV7-2; d_call: TRBD2; j_call: TRBJ2-1; cdr3_aa: CASSFWSGGGYNEQFF; cdr3_nt: TGTGCCAGCAGCTTCTGGAGCGGGGGGGGCTACAATGAGCAGTTCTTC
clone_size: NA; v_call: TRBV5-5; d_call: TRBD1; j_call: TRBJ2-5; cdr3_aa: CASSGTGGQETQYF; cdr3_nt: TGTGCCAGCAGCGGGACAGGCGGCCAAGAGACCCAGTACTTC
clone_size: NA; v_call: TRBV5-1; d_call: NA; j_call: TRBJ2-5; cdr3_aa: CASSSQETQYF; cdr3_nt: TGCGCCAGCAGCTCCCAAGAGACCCAGTACTTC
clone_size: NA; v_call: TRBV5-1; d_call: TRBD1; j_call: TRBJ1-1; cdr3_aa: CASSVGQGLPEAFF; cdr3_nt: TGCGCCAGCAGCGTGGGACAGGGACTCCCTGAAGCTTTCTTT
clone_size: NA; v_call: TRBV7-8; d_call: NA; j_call: TRBJ2-3; cdr3_aa: CASSLSGDTDTQYF; cdr3_nt: TGTGCCAGCAGCTTATCAGGGGACACAGATACGCAGTATTTT
clone_size: NA; v_call: TRBV7-9; d_call: TRBD2; j_call: TRBJ2-3; cdr3_aa: CASSLGLAGLSDTQYF; cdr3_nt: TGTGCCAGCAGCTTGGGACTAGCGGGGCTGTCAGATACGCAGTATTTT
clone_size: NA; v_call: TRBV7-2; d_call: NA; j_call: TRBJ1-2; cdr3_aa: CASSSGGVPNYGYTF; cdr3_nt: TGTGCCAGCAGCTCCGGGGGGGTTCCGAATTATGGCTACACCTTC
clone_size: NA; v_call: TRBV14; d_call: NA; j_call: TRBJ1-1; cdr3_aa: CASSQESVGTEAFF; cdr3_nt: TGTGCCAGCAGCCAAGAGTCTGTGGGCACTGAAGCTTTCTTT
clone_size: NA; v_call: TRBV4-2; d_call: TRBD1; j_call: TRBJ1-4; cdr3_aa: CASSQETQGALFFNEKLFF; cdr3_nt: TGTGCCAGCAGCCAAGAGACCCAGGGGGCCCTTTTCTTTAATGAAAAACTGTTTTTT
clone_size: NA; v_call: TRBV7-2; d_call: NA; j_call: TRBJ1-6; cdr3_aa: CASSLVNSPLHF; cdr3_nt: TGTGCCAGCAGCTTAGTGAATTCACCCCTCCACTTT
clone_size: NA; v_call: TRBV12-3/TRBV12-4; d_call: NA; j_call: TRBJ1-5; cdr3_aa: CASSLWGNQPQHF; cdr3_nt: TGTGCCAGCAGTTTATGGGGAAATCAGCCCCAGCATTTT
clone_size: NA; v_call: TRBV5-1; d_call: NA; j_call: TRBJ2-2; cdr3_aa: CASSPTYTGELFF; cdr3_nt: TGCGCCAGCAGTCCGACATACACCGGGGAGCTGTTTTTT
clone_size: NA; v_call: TRBV6-2/TRBV6-3; d_call: NA; j_call: TRBJ2-5; cdr3_aa: CASSSRQGGGETQYF; cdr3_nt: TGTGCCAGCAGCTCACGGCAAGGGGGAGGGGAGACCCAGTACTTC
clone_size: NA; v_call: TRBV30; d_call: TRBD1; j_call: TRBJ1-5; cdr3_aa: CAWRTGDLGPQHF; cdr3_nt: TGTGCCTGGAGGACAGGGGACCTGGGGCCCCAGCATTTT
clone_size: NA; v_call: TRBV6-2/TRBV6-3; d_call: NA; j_call: TRBJ1-1; cdr3_aa: CASSYRGHGGTEAFF; cdr3_nt: TGTGCCAGCAGTTACAGGGGACATGGTGGGACTGAAGCTTTCTTT
clone_size: NA; v_call: TRBV7-3; d_call: NA; j_call: TRBJ2-5; cdr3_aa: CASSQRGGEETQYF; cdr3_nt: TGTGCCAGCAGTCAAAGGGGAGGCGAAGAGACCCAGTACTTC
clone_size: NA; v_call: TRBV9; d_call: TRBD2; j_call: TRBJ2-2; cdr3_aa: CASALAGPYNTGELFF; cdr3_nt: TGTGCCAGCGCACTAGCGGGGCCCTATAACACCGGGGAGCTGTTTTTT
clone_size: NA; v_call: TRBV6-5; d_call: NA; j_call: TRBJ2-3; cdr3_aa: CASRAPTTDTQYF; cdr3_nt: TGTGCCAGCAGGGCCCCAACTACAGATACGCAGTATTTT
clone_size: NA; v_call: TRBV30; d_call: NA; j_call: TRBJ2-6; cdr3_aa: CAWDFFGGVNSGANVLTF; cdr3_nt: TGTGCCTGGGACTTCTTCGGGGGTGTCAACTCTGGGGCCAACGTCCTGACTTTC
clone_size: few; v_call: TRBV6-2/TRBV6-3; d_call: NA; j_call: TRBJ1-6; cdr3_aa: CASSMDTSSYNSPLHF; cdr3_nt: TGTGCCAGCAGCATGGACACGAGCTCCTATAATTCACCCCTCCACTTT
clone_size: few; v_call: TRBV5-1; d_call: NA; j_call: TRBJ2-4; cdr3_aa: CASSGGVSIELGIQYF; cdr3_nt: TGCGCCAGCTCCGGCGGGGTCAGTATCGAGTTGGGCATTCAGTACTTC
clone_size: NA; v_call: TRBV28; d_call: NA; j_call: TRBJ1-1; cdr3_aa: CASSFMVATEAFF; cdr3_nt: TGTGCCAGCAGTTTCATGGTTGCCACTGAAGCTTTCTTT
clone_size: NA; v_call: TRBV6-1; d_call: TRBD1; j_call: TRBJ2-2; cdr3_aa: CASSVGQPSNTGELFF; cdr3_nt: TGTGCCAGCAGTGTGGGACAGCCTTCGAACACCGGGGAGCTGTTTTTT
clone_size: NA; v_call: TRBV25-1; d_call: NA; j_call: TRBJ1-2; cdr3_aa: CASSEDNYGYTF; cdr3_nt: TGTGCCAGCAGTGAGGACAACTATGGCTACACCTTC
clone_size: NA; v_call: TRBV5-5; d_call: TRBD1; j_call: TRBJ2-5; cdr3_aa: CASNLERGQGAGETQYF; cdr3_nt: TGTGCCAGCAACTTGGAGAGGGGACAGGGGGCGGGCGAGACCCAGTACTTC
clone_size: NA; v_call: TRBV5-5; d_call: NA; j_call: TRBJ2-3; cdr3_aa: CASSLATGTDTQYF; cdr3_nt: TGTGCCAGCAGCTTGGCCACGGGGACAGATACGCAGTATTTT
clone_size: NA; v_call: TRBV10-3; d_call: NA; j_call: TRBJ2-7; cdr3_aa: CAISESGGGTYEQYF; cdr3_nt: TGTGCCATCAGTGAGTCCGGAGGCGGAACCTACGAGCAGTACTTC
clone_size: NA; v_call: TRBV28; d_call: TRBD1; j_call: TRBJ1-6; cdr3_aa: CASTGTGSSPLHF; cdr3_nt: TGTGCCAGCACCGGGACAGGGTCCTCACCCCTCCACTTT
clone_size: NA; v_call: TRBV20-1; d_call: NA; j_call: TRBJ2-1; cdr3_aa: CSAKGYNEQFF; cdr3_nt: TGCAGTGCTAAAGGCTACAATGAGCAGTTCTTC
clone_size: few; v_call: TRBV28; d_call: NA; j_call: TRBJ1-6; cdr3_aa: CASLPNNSPLHF; cdr3_nt: TGTGCCAGCCTCCCGAATAATTCACCCCTCCACTTT
clone_size: once; v_call: TRBV30; d_call: NA; j_call: TRBJ2-6; cdr3_aa: CAWRGRTELSGANVLTF; cdr3_nt: TGTGCCTGGAGGGGAAGGACGGAACTCTCTGGGGCCAACGTCCTGACTTTC
clone_size: NA; v_call: TRBV4-3; d_call: NA; j_call: TRBJ1-5; cdr3_aa: CASSQNHQQPQHF; cdr3_nt: TGCGCCAGCAGCCAAAATCACCAACAGCCCCAGCATTTT
clone_size: NA; v_call: TRBV19; d_call: TRBD1; j_call: TRBJ1-5; cdr3_aa: CASSQGTGHNQPQHF; cdr3_nt: TGTGCCAGTAGTCAAGGGACAGGACACAATCAGCCCCAGCATTTT
clone_size: NA; v_call: TRBV1; d_call: NA; j_call: TRBJ2-5; cdr3_aa: CTSSQIEDLVIAGGEREETQYF; cdr3_nt: TGCACCAGCAGCCAGATAGAAGACTTGGTGATAGCGGGGGGCGAAAGGGAGGAGACCCAGTACTTC
clone_size: NA; v_call: TRBV6-5; d_call: NA; j_call: TRBJ2-7; cdr3_aa: CASSRDRLSYEQYF; cdr3_nt: TGTGCCAGCAGTCGTGACAGGTTGTCCTACGAGCAGTACTTC
clone_size: NA; v_call: TRBV2; d_call: NA; j_call: TRBJ2-5; cdr3_aa: CASSEANAGPQETQYF; cdr3_nt: TGTGCCAGCAGTGAAGCGAACGCAGGACCCCAAGAGACCCAGTACTTC
clone_size: once; v_call: TRBV6-4; d_call: NA; j_call: TRBJ1-1; cdr3_aa: CASRKESLNTEAFF; cdr3_nt: TGTGCCAGCAGGAAGGAGAGCTTGAACACTGAAGCTTTCTTT
clone_size: once; v_call: TRBV11-2; d_call: NA; j_call: TRBJ2-1; cdr3_aa: CASSGSPSSYNEQFF; cdr3_nt: TGTGCCAGCAGCGGATCCCCGAGCTCCTACAATGAGCAGTTCTTC
clone_size: NA; v_call: TRBV11-3; d_call: NA; j_call: TRBJ2-2; cdr3_aa: CASRARRNTGELFF; cdr3_nt: TGTGCCAGCAGAGCCCGCCGGAACACCGGGGAGCTGTTTTTT
clone_size: once; v_call: TRBV27; d_call: TRBD1; j_call: TRBJ1-6; cdr3_aa: CASSLGQGWSPLHF; cdr3_nt: TGTGCCAGCAGTTTAGGACAGGGTTGGTCACCCCTCCACTTT
clone_size: NA; v_call: TRBV18; d_call: NA; j_call: TRBJ1-4; cdr3_aa: CASSPITGTPNEKLFF; cdr3_nt: TGTGCCAGCTCACCCATCACCGGGACACCGAATGAAAAACTGTTTTTT
clone_size: NA; v_call: TRBV5-4; d_call: NA; j_call: TRBJ2-7; cdr3_aa: CASSPGSGAQTYEQYF; cdr3_nt: TGTGCCAGCAGCCCGGGCTCGGGAGCACAGACCTACGAGCAGTACTTC
clone_size: NA; v_call: TRBV5-1; d_call: TRBD1; j_call: TRBJ1-1; cdr3_aa: CASSPGDRANTEAFF; cdr3_nt: TGCGCCAGCAGCCCGGGTGACAGGGCGAACACTGAAGCTTTCTTT